This TCR beta chain was observed in a study of T cell changes during pregnancy in multiple sclerosis (dated by TCRdb to between 2017 and 2020). The study in broad terms: Changes in the T cell repertoire over the course of pregnancy were examined in this study in women with multiple sclerosis.

With regard to this clone: Its cognate antigen has yet to be identified. No much larger clonotype is one base removed from it; base qualities were not supplied.

The CDR3 runs 14 residues from the cysteine to the phenylalanine. The DNA shown is the 42-base CDR3, in frame from base 1. V sheds 3 bases and J sheds 2 bases, leaving 11 bases between their ends. In the germline V gene (reference sequence), CDR1 corresponds to WNHNN and CDR2 to SYGVQD. The method behind the library was the immunoSEQ multiplex PCR assay. The clones in this table, taken by TCRdb from immuneACCESS, are in-frame only. Not every clone is retained; where verified, under half of the shortfall comes from an unresolved V gene, and the cause of the rest is unknown. This sample is represented by roughly 35,000 clones; around 94% of them were singletons. The ten largest make up around 1.3% of the sample.

The sample was PBMCs (not recorded whether the cells were cultured). The chain was built from TRBV10-1 and TRBJ2-7; the D gene is unclear. The TCR comes from a female donor with multiple sclerosis, enrolled in a pregnancy study. The CDR3 here reads CASSEGRNTYEQYF. In nucleotides, the sequence is TGCGCCAGCAGTGAAGGACGGAATACCTACGAGCAGTACTTC.